This TCR beta chain was identified during a study of OX40 agonist ivuxolimab in advanced cancers. At the level of the study: The diagnoses of dose-escalation patients were hepatocellular carcinoma, melanoma, renal cell or head and neck cancer. Past anti-PD-1, anti-PD-L1 or anti-CTLA-4 therapy was accepted, and 40% to 50% had received some. Overall study findings and caveats: Both CD4+ and CD8+ T cell populations in blood had undergone clonal expansion by week 6 at 0.1 to 3.0 mg/kg. The study did not work out the antigen specificity of the expanded peripheral T cells.

This CDR3 has 13 residues. The V gene's germline CDR1 is SEHNR and CDR2 FQNEAQ (reference sequence). V was cut by 1 base and J by 8 bases, with 11 bases left in between. About this clone: The antigen is unknown.

Measured with immunoSEQ multiplex PCR; TCRdb has only the in-frame clones, and not every one. The sample comprises some 50,000 clones, just under 95% of which are singletons, and 11% rests with the top ten. Sequences were derived from CD4+ or CD8+ T cells sorted from blood, sampled in a trial of the OX40 agonist ivuxolimab. The chain combines TRBV7-9 with TRBJ1-2, with a possible D match to TRBD1 (5 bases). This clonotype originated in an adult with an advanced solid tumor such as melanoma, head and neck, liver or kidney cancer. The CDR3 DNA reads TGTGCCAGCAGCTTAGGGACATTGGAAGGCTACACCTTC. Translation gives CASSLGTLEGYTF.